The 16 T cell receptor beta chains presented below share a single source sample, sequenced in a study of cytomegalovirus exposure and HLA in healthy donors. Sequencing used immunoSEQ multiplex PCR; TCRdb keeps in-frame clones, though not all of them. The sample holds roughly 79,000 clones, 85% to 95% seen once. Sequencing used PBMCs. Every receptor here comes from a man between 18 and 35 years old in good health and CMV-seronegative.

The chain couples TRBV5-1 to TRBJ1-1, with a tentative D call TRBD1 (6 bases). This CDR3 has 15 residues. The V gene's germline CDR1 is SGHRS and CDR2 YFSETQ. V was clipped by 0 bases and J by 4 bases, with 13 bases between them. This CDR3 is CASSLDQGLVTEAFF. In DNA form, the CDR3 reads TGCGCCAGCAGCTTGGATCAGGGGCTGGTCACTGAAGCTTTCTTT.

The chain uses TRBV2 and TRBJ1-2; 9 positions agree with TRBD1. The CDR3 totals 14 residues. The ends lost 6 bases at V and 4 bases at J; junction bases unmatched: 6. CDR1 and CDR2 (germline): SNHLY, FYNNEI. As DNA, the CDR3 is TGTGCCAGCAGCTCAGACAGGGGGACCTATGGCTACACCTTC. Translating gives CASSSDRGTYGYTF.

The chain joins TRBV19 to TRBJ1-6; D is unresolved. CDR1 is LNHDA, CDR2 SQIVND, per germline (reference sequence). V lost 6 bases, J lost 8 bases, and 20 bases lay in between. The CDR3 consists of 16 residues. For the CDR3, the DNA is TGTGCCAGTAGACCCCTCCGCGGGTTTGAAGATTCACCCCTCCACTTT. It specifies CASRPLRGFEDSPLHF.

This clone has only one observation. This chain uses TRBV4-2 with TRBJ2-1, with 8 bases lining up with TRBD2. The CDR3 is 16 amino acids. Germline V gene data show CDR1 as LGHNA and CDR2 as YNFKEQ. J gave up 5 bases and V 4 bases, and 10 bases lay outside the gene matches. In nucleotides, the CDR3 is TGTGCCAGCAGCCGCACCACGGGGGGGGTAAACAATGAGCAGTTCTTC. It translates to CASSRTTGGVNNEQFF.

This chain uses TRBV12-5 with TRBJ2-7, with D maybe TRBD2 (6 bases). The CDR3 runs 14 residues. The V end lost 5 bases, the J end lost 2 bases, and 13 bases lay between the germline ends. Germline CDR1 and CDR2: LGHNT and FRNRAP. CDR3 protein: CASGIPGGPYEQYF. CDR3 DNA: TGTGCTAGTGGTATTCCCGGGGGTCCCTACGAGCAGTACTTC.

The V and J genes are TRBV27 and TRBJ2-7, with 10 bases identical to TRBD2. From germline, CDR1 is MNHEY and CDR2 SMNVEV (reference sequence). V was pared by 6 bases and J by 4 bases, with 6 bases of the junction left unmatched. There are 14 residues in the CDR3. The CDR3 is CASRSGGAEYEQYF. In DNA form, the CDR3 reads TGTGCCAGCAGGAGCGGGGGGGCGGAATACGAGCAGTACTTC.

The chain links TRBV6-5 to TRBJ1-5; possibly TRBD1 for D (5 bases). The CDR3 sequence is 13 residues long. Germline-derived CDR1 and CDR2 are MNHEY and SVGAGI. The ends were cut back, 6 bases at V and 5 bases at J, with 11 bases in the middle. The CDR3 reads CASSQRGYQPQHF. Written as DNA, the CDR3 is TGTGCCAGCAGCCAACGGGGGTATCAGCCCCAGCATTTT.

The chain employs TRBV13 and TRBJ2-7; 11 bases are shared with TRBD1. This CDR3 has 14 residues. The junction had 4 bases not matched to a gene; V was cut back by 5 bases and J by 4 bases. Germline CDR1 PRHDT, CDR2 FYEKMQ (reference sequence). The DNA of the CDR3 is TGTGCCAGCAGCCCTAGGGACAGGGGGTACGAGCAGTACTTC. It encodes CASSPRDRGYEQYF.

The gene calls are TRBV6-5 and TRBJ2-1; TRBD2 matches 10 bases. The germline V gene encodes CDR1 MNHEY and CDR2 SVGAGI. The CDR3 loop spans 15 amino acids. The ends lost 5 bases at V and 8 bases at J; junction bases unmatched: 9. The CDR3 coding sequence is TGTGCCAGCAGTCCTAGCGGGAGTAGGGGCTATGAGCAGTTCTTC. This translates into CASSPSGSRGYEQFF.

The chain combines TRBV18 with TRBJ2-3; 7 nucleotides match TRBD2. V was clipped by 3 bases and J by 1 base; unmatched bases: 4. The germline V gene encodes CDR1 KGHSH and CDR2 LQKENI. This CDR3 has 15 amino acids. The CDR3 DNA follows: TGTGCCAGCTCACCCTTAGCGGGTCGCACAGATACGCAGTATTTT. Amino acids: CASSPLAGRTDTQYF. The full variable domain, with the rest looked up from reference TRBV18 and TRBJ2-3, is NAGVMQNPRHLVRRRGQEARLRCSPMKGHSHVYWYRQLPEEGLKFMVYLQKENIIDESGMPKERFSAEFPKEGPSILRIQQVVRGDSAAYFCASSPLAGRTDTQYFGPGTRLTVL.

The chain joins TRBV12-5 to TRBJ2-3; a weak D match, TRBD2 (6 bases). Trimming cost V 5 bases and J 9 bases, with 15 bases left between them. The CDR3 is 13 amino acids. The V gene's germline CDR1 is LGHNT and CDR2 FRNRAP. The CDR3 sequence: CASGLRDSITQYF. The CDR3 DNA is TGTGCTAGTGGTCTCCGGGACTCCATAACGCAGTATTTT.

The chain carries TRBV9 and TRBJ2-3; D remains unclear. The CDR3 sequence is 15 residues long. Trimming left V 6 bases short and J 1 base short, with 15 bases between. Germline-derived CDR1 and CDR2 are SGDLS and YYNGEE. CDR3 sequence: CASTQSSQGTDTQYF. CDR3 sequence (DNA): TGTGCCAGCACCCAGTCCTCGCAAGGCACAGATACGCAGTATTTT.

The V and J genes are TRBV19 and TRBJ1-1, with D possibly TRBD1 on 6 matching bases. In germline, CDR1 is LNHDA, CDR2 SQIVND (reference sequence). The CDR3 runs 15 residues. Between the trimmed V and J ends, which lost 7 bases and 6 bases, there was a span of 21 bases. CDR3: CASIALWQGNSEAFF. The CDR3 coding sequence is TGTGCCAGTATTGCTCTTTGGCAGGGGAATTCTGAAGCTTTCTTT. Looking up the rest from reference TRBV19 and TRBJ1-1 gives the full variable domain: DGGITQSPKYLFRKEGQNVTLSCEQNLNHDAMYWYRQDPGQGLRLIYYSQIVNDFQKGDIAEGYSVSREKKESFPLTVTSAQKNPTAFYLCASIALWQGNSEAFFGQGTRLTVV.

This clone appeared once. V is TRBV29-1 and J is TRBJ2-2; TRBD1 aligns across 9 bases. V dropped 4 bases and J dropped 4; count of bases not matched to a gene: 10. Per germline, CDR1 SQVTM and CDR2 ANQGSEA. The CDR3 has 16 residues. The CDR3 reads CSVVDRGYEGTGELFF. CDR3 DNA: TGCAGCGTTGTCGACAGGGGGTATGAGGGCACCGGGGAGCTGTTTTTT.

The J gene is TRBJ1-1, the V gene TRBV6-5; D is ambiguous. The CDR3 contains 14 residues. V gave up 3 bases and J gave up 2 bases, with 10 bases separating them. From germline, CDR1 is MNHEY and CDR2 SVGAGI. The CDR3 is CASSYDGSNTEAFF. DNA for the CDR3: TGTGCCAGCAGTTATGATGGCAGTAACACTGAAGCTTTCTTT.

The chain couples TRBV5-1 to TRBJ1-4; tentative D call: TRBD1 (5 bases). Trimming cost V 4 bases and J 10 bases, with 20 bases left between them. The CDR3 is made up of 15 amino acids. The V gene's germline CDR1 is SGHRS and CDR2 YFSETQ. In DNA form, the CDR3 reads TGCGCCAGCAGCCTGGCGGGGGAAATGAATAGAAAACTGTTTTTT. Its translation is CASSLAGEMNRKLFF.